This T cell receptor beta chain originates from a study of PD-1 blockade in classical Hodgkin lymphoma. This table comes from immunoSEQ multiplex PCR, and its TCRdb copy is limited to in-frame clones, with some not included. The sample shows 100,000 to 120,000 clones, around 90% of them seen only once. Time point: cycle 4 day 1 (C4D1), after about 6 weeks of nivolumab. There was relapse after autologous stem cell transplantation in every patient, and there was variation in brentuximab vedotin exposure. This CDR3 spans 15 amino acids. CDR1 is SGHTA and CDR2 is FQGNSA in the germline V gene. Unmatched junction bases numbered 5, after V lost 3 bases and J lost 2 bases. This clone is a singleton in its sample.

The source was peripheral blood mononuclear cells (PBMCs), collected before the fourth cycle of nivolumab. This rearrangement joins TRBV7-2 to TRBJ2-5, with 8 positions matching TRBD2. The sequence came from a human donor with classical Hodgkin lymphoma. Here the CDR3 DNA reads TGTGCCAGCAGCTTGGGTGGACTAGCTCAAGAGACCCAGTACTTC. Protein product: CASSLGGLAQETQYF. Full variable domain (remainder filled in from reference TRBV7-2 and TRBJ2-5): GAGVSQSPSNKVTEKGKDVELRCDPISGHTALYWYRQSLGQGLEFLIYFQGNSAPDKSGLPSDRFSAERTGGSVSTLTIQRTQQEDSAVYLCASSLGGLAQETQYFGPGTRLLVL.